This T cell receptor beta chain comes out of a study of blood T cells in healthy people across ages. About the research overall: Researchers report that template switching captured about one barcoded beta molecule per two T cells. Notes on the study in general: Possibly confounding the expanded clonotype changes was the fact that donor CMV status was unknown. Age showed a roughly linear inverse relationship with TCR beta diversity per million T cells. Diversity was higher, and naive CD4+ cells more numerous, in long-lived donors than in aged donors.

As concerns this clonotype: Its antigen remains unknown.

Using a J-beta primer mix together with a sample-barcoded 5' primer, a second PCR was run for roughly 7 to 12 cycles. TCRdb re-called the 5' RACE reads through MiXCR, storing one row per CDR3 protein. The table has 1.5 million or so distinct CDR3 sequences, approximately 43% seen once. The clonotype was recovered from a woman between 18 and 29 years old in good health. Sequenced material: blood.

This CDR3 is CASSQGLGGRGYGYTF. The CDR3 DNA reads TGCGCCAGCAGCCAAGGTCTGGGAGGTAGGGGCTATGGCTACACCTTC. This rearrangement joins TRBV4-1 to TRBJ1-2; TRBD1 might be the D (5 bases). The CDR3 spans 16 residues. CDR1 MGHRA and CDR2 YSYEKL come from the germline V gene. V was cut by 1 base and J by 4 bases, with 16 bases left in between.